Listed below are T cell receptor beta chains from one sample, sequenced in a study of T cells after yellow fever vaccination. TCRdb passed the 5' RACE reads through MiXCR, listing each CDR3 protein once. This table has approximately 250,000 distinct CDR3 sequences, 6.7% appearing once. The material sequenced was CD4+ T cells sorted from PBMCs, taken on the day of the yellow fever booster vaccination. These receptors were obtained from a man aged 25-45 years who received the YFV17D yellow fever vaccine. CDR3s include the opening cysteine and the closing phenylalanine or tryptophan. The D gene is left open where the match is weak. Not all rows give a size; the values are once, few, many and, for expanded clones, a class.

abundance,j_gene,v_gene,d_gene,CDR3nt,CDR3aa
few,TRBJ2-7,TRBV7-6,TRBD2,TGTGCCAGCAGCTTACAGACTAGCGGGAGTCAGTACTTC,CASSLQTSGSQYF
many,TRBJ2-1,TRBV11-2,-,TGTGCCAGCAGCTCCAAATTGGCTTATGTTGGACGCCACAGTGAGCAGTTCTTC,CASSSKLAYVGRHSEQFF
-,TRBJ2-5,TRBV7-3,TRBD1,TGTGCCAGCAGCTTAAATCTCGGGCCAGGGGGCGCGGAGACCCAGTACTTC,CASSLNLGPGGAETQYF
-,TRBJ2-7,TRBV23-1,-,TGCGCCAGCAGGCCCGGGGGCGGGAGCGCGTACGAGCAGTACTTC,CASRPGGGSAYEQYF
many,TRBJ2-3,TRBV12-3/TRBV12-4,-,TGTGCCAGCAGAGAGGGACCGACACCGGATACGCAGTATTTT,CASREGPTPDTQYF
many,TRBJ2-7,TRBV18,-,TGTGCCAGCTCACCTGCAGTCGGCTCCTACGAGCAGTACTTC,CASSPAVGSYEQYF
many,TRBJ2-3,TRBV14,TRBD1,TGTGCCAGCAGCCACCGACGACAGGGGGGCACAGATACGCAGTATTTT,CASSHRRQGGTDTQYF
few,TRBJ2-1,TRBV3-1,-,TGTGCCAGCAGCCAACCAATGGGGATGAACTCAAAGAATGAGCAGTTCTTC,CASSQPMGMNSKNEQFF
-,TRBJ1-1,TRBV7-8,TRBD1,TGTGCCAGCAGCCCCAGGGGGGGACTGAACACTGAAGCTTTCTTT,CASSPRGGLNTEAFF
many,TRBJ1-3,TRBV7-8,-,TGTGCCAGCAGCTTAGGGCTGGGTTCGGACACCATATATTTT,CASSLGLGSDTIYF
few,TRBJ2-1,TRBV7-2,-,TGTGCCAGCAGCGCCTCGATTACCAATGAGCAGTTCTTC,CASSASITNEQFF
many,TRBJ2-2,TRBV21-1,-,TGTGCCAGCAGTGTAGCGGGATTGGCCGGGGAGCTGTTTTTT,CASSVAGLAGELFF
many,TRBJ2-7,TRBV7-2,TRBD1,TGTGCCAGCAGCTTAGGGTGGACAGGGGGCGAGCAGTACTTC,CASSLGWTGGEQYF
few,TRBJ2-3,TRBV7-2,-,TGTGCCAGCAGCTTAGCTCTAGCGTATAGCACAGATACGCAGTATTTT,CASSLALAYSTDTQYF
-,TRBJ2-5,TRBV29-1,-,TGCAGCGTTCTGGAGGGATCCCAAGAGACCCAGTACTTC,CSVLEGSQETQYF
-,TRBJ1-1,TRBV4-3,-,TGCGCCAGCAGCCAAGAGGAGGGTTATATCACTGAAGCTTTCTTT,CASSQEEGYITEAFF
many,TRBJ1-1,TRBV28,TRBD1,TGTGCCAGCAGGATACAGGGGAGCACTGAAGCTTTCTTT,CASRIQGSTEAFF
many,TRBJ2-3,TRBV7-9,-,TGTGCCAGCAGCCGAGACTGGGATACGCAGTATTTT,CASSRDWDTQYF
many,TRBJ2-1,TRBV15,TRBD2,TGTGCCACCCGCGTGCCGGGGGGTGAGCAGTTCTTC,CATRVPGGEQFF
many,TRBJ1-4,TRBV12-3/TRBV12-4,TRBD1,TGTGCCAGCAGTTCCGGACAGGGTCTGAGACTGTTTTTT,CASSSGQGLRLFF
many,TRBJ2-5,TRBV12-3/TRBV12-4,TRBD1,TGTGCCAGCAGTTTGCCGGGACAGCAAGAGACCCAGTACTTC,CASSLPGQQETQYF
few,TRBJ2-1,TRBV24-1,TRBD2,TGTGCCACCCGATCCGCTAGCGGGAGTATCAATGAGCAGTTCTTC,CATRSASGSINEQFF
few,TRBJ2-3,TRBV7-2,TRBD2,TGTGCCAGCAGCCTCGGGACTAGCGGGATCACAGATACGCAGTATTTT,CASSLGTSGITDTQYF
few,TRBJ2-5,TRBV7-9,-,TGTGCCAGCAGCTTAGGACAGGGGGGACTAGCCGCGGAGACCCAGTACTTC,CASSLGQGGLAAETQYF
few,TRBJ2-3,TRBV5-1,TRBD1,TGCGCCAGCAGCTGGACAGGGGGCGCAGGAGATACGCAGTATTTT,CASSWTGGAGDTQYF
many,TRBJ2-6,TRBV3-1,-,TGTGCCAGCACCTGGGGCTCTGGGGCCAACGTCCTGACTTTC,CASTWGSGANVLTF
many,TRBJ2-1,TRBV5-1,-,TGCGCCAGCAGTGGGGGAGTCTCCTACAATGAGCAGTTCTTC,CASSGGVSYNEQFF
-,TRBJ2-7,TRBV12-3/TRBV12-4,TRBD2,TGTGCCAGCAGCTTACTAGCGACTTACGAGCAGTACTTC,CASSLLATYEQYF
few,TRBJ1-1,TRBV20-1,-,TGCAGTGCGACCCCGGGCGGGGCCATGAACACTGAAGCTTTCTTT,CSATPGGAMNTEAFF
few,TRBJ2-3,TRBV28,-,TGTGCCAGCAGTCCCCCCCAATATACGCAGTATTTT,CASSPPQYTQYF
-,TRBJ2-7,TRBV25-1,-,TGTGCCAGCAGTGATCCAGGGACGAGCTCCTACGAGCAGTACTTC,CASSDPGTSSYEQYF
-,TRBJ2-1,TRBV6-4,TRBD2,TGTGCCAGCAGCCTACTAGCGAGCGATGAGCAGTTCTTC,CASSLLASDEQFF
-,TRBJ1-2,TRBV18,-,TGTGCCAGCTCCCCCGTGAGCGGGTTTTCGTTAAATGGCTACACCTTC,CASSPVSGFSLNGYTF
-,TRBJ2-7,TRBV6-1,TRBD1,TGTGCCAGCAGCACCGTTACAGGGGGCGGCGAGCAGTACTTC,CASSTVTGGGEQYF
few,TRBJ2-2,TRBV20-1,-,TGCAGTGCCGCACAAGGATACACCGGGGAGCTGTTTTTT,CSAAQGYTGELFF
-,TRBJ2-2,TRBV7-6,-,TGTGCCAGCAGCACTAGACTAGGATTCACCGGGGAGCTGTTTTTT,CASSTRLGFTGELFF
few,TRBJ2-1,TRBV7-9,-,TGTGCCAGCAGCTACCTCCCCCGGGACTCACCCGGTTATGAGCAGTTCTTC,CASSYLPRDSPGYEQFF